Each of the 21 T cell receptor beta chains below was sequenced from the same sample in a study of response to subunit inactivated influenza vaccine. A single record per CDR3 protein comes from TCRdb applying MiXCR to the RT-PCR reads. Counted here are about 530,000 distinct CDR3 sequences, about an eighth occurring once; the ten biggest clones make up about an eighth. The sample was PBMCs from blood, taken roughly 47 days after vaccination. The origin of the receptors is a man aged 45-65 years who received an inactivated influenza vaccine.

Details on this clonotype: This may be a read error: a much more frequent sequence differs by one nucleotide. V is TRBV7-2 and J is TRBJ2-5; D call uncertain. Germline V gene lookup returns CDR1 SGHTA and CDR2 FQGNSA. There are 14 residues in the CDR3. CDR3 loop: CASGLGPPRETQYF. DNA for the CDR3: TGTGCCAGCGGCTTAGGGCCACCCCGGGAGACCCAGTACTTC.

This sequence joins TRBV5-5 and TRBJ2-7; weak D call: TRBD1 (6 bases). From germline, CDR1 is SGHKS and CDR2 YYEKEE (reference sequence). There are 15 residues in the CDR3. V shed 2 bases and J shed 6 bases, with 18 bases lying between them. CDR3 sequence: CASSLGSGARGEQYF. As DNA, the CDR3 is TGTGCCAGCAGCTTAGGTTCAGGGGCCAGGGGCGAGCAGTACTTC.

This clonotype was counted ten times or more. The V and J genes are TRBV6-1 and TRBJ2-7; D could derive from TRBD1 or TRBD2 (8 bases each). This CDR3 is 18 amino acids long. CDR1 MNHNS and CDR2 SASEGT come from the germline V gene. With 5 bases removed from V and 4 bases from J, the gap between germline ends came to 27 bases. CDR3 sequence: CASSPMGQALSGGYEQYF. CDR3 bases: TGTGCCAGCAGTCCTATGGGACAGGCCTTATCGGGGGGGTACGAGCAGTACTTC.

The chain has TRBV10-3 and TRBJ2-1; the match to TRBD2 covers 7 bases. The trim removed 8 bases at V and 2 bases at J, leaving 6 bases unmatched. The germline gives CDR1 ENHRY, CDR2 SYGVKD. This CDR3 spans 14 amino acids. CDR3 sequence: CAIASSGTYNEQFF. The DNA of the CDR3 is TGTGCCATCGCCTCCAGCGGGACCTACAATGAGCAGTTCTTC.

This clonotype was observed a handful of times. The rearrangement links TRBV4-3 to TRBJ2-3, with D unclear. Trimming cost V 0 bases and J 6 bases, with 7 bases left between them. Looked up from germline, CDR1 is LGHNA and CDR2 is YSLEER. This CDR3 region has 13 residues. The CDR3: CASSQDATDTQYF. The DNA for the CDR3 is TGCGCCAGCAGCCAAGATGCGACGGATACGCAGTATTTT.

There are a few counts of this clonotype. This CDR3 is CSARIAGGGYEQYF. The CDR3 DNA follows: TGCAGTGCTAGAATAGCGGGAGGGGGATACGAGCAGTACTTC. This chain joins TRBV20-1 and TRBJ2-7, with TRBD2 matching over 11 bases. V lost 2 bases and J lost 4; bases outside the gene matches: 4. The germline CDR1 and CDR2 sequences are DFQATT and SNEGSKA (reference sequence). The CDR3 loop spans 14 amino acids.

The chain links TRBV12-3 or TRBV12-4 to TRBJ2-2; D call uncertain. CDR3 length equals 14 residues. Trimming stripped 7 bases from V and 2 bases from J, with 11 bases between. The CDR3 DNA sequence: TGTGCCAGCACGAGGAGCCCCAACACCGGGGAGCTGTTTTTT. It is translated as CASTRSPNTGELFF.

V is TRBV15 and J is TRBJ1-2; D unresolved. V lost 0 bases to trimming and J lost 8 bases, with 10 bases between them. Germline-derived CDR1 and CDR2 are LNHNV and YYDKDF (reference sequence). CDR3 length equals 13 residues. The CDR3 DNA reads TGTGCCACCAGCAGAGATCCGGGCAGGGGCTACACCTTC. Amino acid sequence: CATSRDPGRGYTF.

CDR3 amino acids: CASSSDTSNQPQHF. CDR3 DNA: TGTGCCAGCAGCTCCGACACCAGCAATCAGCCCCAGCATTTT. The gene calls are TRBV12-3 or TRBV12-4 and TRBJ1-5; no clear D gene. This CDR3 comprises 14 residues. Trimming left V 6 bases short and J 1 base short, with 10 bases between.

V is TRBV27 and J is TRBJ2-7; 9 bases line up with TRBD1. V lost 5 bases, J lost 4 bases, and 6 bases stayed unmatched. Per the germline V gene, CDR1 is MNHEY and CDR2 is SMNVEV (reference sequence). The CDR3 consists of 14 residues. The CDR3 is CASSRTGVVYEQYF. CDR3 nucleotide sequence: TGTGCCAGCAGTCGGACAGGGGTTGTGTACGAGCAGTACTTC.

A few counts support this clonotype. The rearrangement uses TRBV28 and TRBJ2-7; 8 bases agree with TRBD1. The trim removed 5 bases at V and 6 bases at J, leaving 6 bases unmatched. CDR1 is MDHEN and CDR2 is SYDVKM in the germline V gene. The CDR3 spans 13 residues. Written as DNA, the CDR3 is TGTGCCAGCAGTGGCAGGGGGCGACTCGAGCAGTACTTC. It yields the protein CASSGRGRLEQYF.

This clonotype has just a few counts. The genes are TRBV6-5 and TRBJ1-2; D not resolved. The CDR3 runs 15 residues. Germline-derived CDR1 and CDR2 are MNHEY and SVGAGI. The V and J ends lost 2 bases and 1 base respectively, with 11 bases between them. The CDR3 bases are TGTGCCAGCAGTTACGGGTCTGGGAGTAACTATGGCTACACCTTC. It yields the protein CASSYGSGSNYGYTF.

There are many counts of this clonotype. V and J are TRBV4-2 and TRBJ2-7, with D possibly TRBD2 on 6 matching bases. Trimming pared 0 bases from V and 2 bases from J, leaving 11 bases between. Germline V CDR1 and CDR2: LGHNA, YNFKEQ. The CDR3 contains 15 residues. CDR3 nucleotide sequence: TGTGCCAGCAGCCAAGAAGTTGGGGGGACCTACGAGCAGTACTTC. Its translation: CASSQEVGGTYEQYF.

The chain links TRBV20-1 to TRBJ1-4; D is possibly TRBD1 (6 bases). The CDR3 is made up of 13 amino acids. CDR1 is DFQATT and CDR2 is SNEGSKA in the germline V gene (reference sequence). The CDR3 region has the DNA TGCGCCCCCCAGGGACACAATAATGAAAAACTGTTTTTT. This gives the protein CAPQGHNNEKLFF.

In this sample, this clonotype turned up many times. The gene calls are TRBV7-2 and TRBJ2-3; 12 positions agree with TRBD2. CDR1 and CDR2 from the germline V gene are SGHTA and FQGNSA. The V segment lost 6 bases and the J segment 3 bases; nucleotides outside the gene matches: 4. The CDR3 contains 15 residues. CDR3 nucleotides: TGTGCCAGCAGACAAGGACTAGCGGGGACAGATACGCAGTATTTT. It codes for CASRQGLAGTDTQYF.

In its sample, this clonotype was seen a few times. The chain has TRBV5-1 and TRBJ2-2, with 7 nucleotides matching TRBD1. CDR3 length equals 17 residues. V trimming: 4 bases; J trimming: 4 bases; junction bases outside the gene matches: 13. The V gene's germline CDR1 is SGHRS and CDR2 YFSETQ. The CDR3 here is CASSLLPGQTITGELFF. As DNA, the CDR3 is TGCGCCAGCAGCCTACTACCGGGACAGACTATCACCGGGGAGCTGTTTTTT.

The V gene is TRBV6-1, the J gene TRBJ2-3; 8 nucleotides align to TRBD2. From germline, CDR1 is MNHNS and CDR2 SASEGT. CDR3 length: 15 amino acids. V gave up 8 bases and J gave up 4 bases; unmatched junction bases: 11. CDR3 loop: CASSPQSGGADTQYF. CDR3 DNA sequence: TGTGCCAGCTCCCCTCAGTCCGGGGGGGCAGATACGCAGTATTTT.

This clonotype was seen just once. The junction does not match germline at one end; this may be a read error. The chain combines TRBV10-2 with TRBJ2-3; D ambiguous. CDR1 and CDR2 from the germline V gene are WSHSY and SAAADI. The CDR3 sequence is 14 residues long. CDR3 coding DNA: TGCGCCGGCAGTGTCGTTTCACTCGCAGATACGCAGTATTTT. This codes for CAGSVVSLADTQYF.

This clonotype was observed a few times. The V call is TRBV6-2 or TRBV6-3, the J call TRBJ2-5; the match to TRBD2 covers 8 bases. The CDR3 runs 14 residues. The germline V gene encodes CDR1 MNHEY and CDR2 SVGEGT. V dropped 8 bases and J dropped 6; count of bases not matched to a gene: 11. The CDR3 region is CASGSSGRGKTQYF. For the CDR3, the DNA is TGTGCCAGCGGATCTTCCGGGAGGGGGAAGACCCAGTACTTC.

On this clonotype: The germline gene is not matched at one end of the junction; a read error may be the cause. The chain links TRBV29-1 to TRBJ2-7; the D gene is possibly TRBD2 (5 bases). Germline V CDR1 and CDR2: SQVTM, ANQGSEA. This CDR3 spans 12 amino acids. The CDR3 protein is CSVRRSSYEHYF. CDR3 in DNA: TGCAGCGTCAGGAGGAGCTCCTACGAGCACTACTTC.

V usage is TRBV7-9 and J usage is TRBJ2-2; unclear D gene. The CDR3 is made up of 14 amino acids. CDR1 is SEHNR, CDR2 FQNEAQ, per germline (reference sequence). The germline V and J ends were trimmed by 5 bases and 5 bases, with 12 bases remaining between them. CDR3 in DNA: TGTGCCAGCAGCCCCCAATCGTTTACCGGGGAGCTGTTTTTT. Protein: CASSPQSFTGELFF.